This is a list of T cell receptor beta chains from one sample in a study of cytomegalovirus exposure and HLA in healthy donors. Assay used: immunoSEQ multiplex PCR; TCRdb lists only in-frame clones, some missing. The repertoire holds about 160,000 clones, with just under 80% as singletons. The sequencing sample was made of PBMCs. These TCRs come from a woman in her forties or fifties in good health and CMV-seropositive. Both conserved end residues are part of each CDR3. Fields, in order: clone size, V gene, D gene, J gene, CDR3 protein, CDR3 DNA. D genes are given only for firm matches. Expanded clones are given a class, and other clones once, few, many or no size at all.

clone size: -; V gene: TRBV4-1; D gene: -; J gene: TRBJ1-1; CDR3 protein: CASSQDRGSRRAEAFF; CDR3 DNA: TGCGCCAGCAGCCAAGATAGGGGGTCTCGTCGGGCGGAAGCTTTCTTT
clone size: once; V gene: TRBV19; D gene: TRBD1; J gene: TRBJ2-2; CDR3 protein: CASTLPGGANTGELFF; CDR3 DNA: TGTGCCAGTACCCTGCCAGGGGGCGCGAACACCGGGGAGCTGTTTTTT
clone size: -; V gene: TRBV28; D gene: -; J gene: TRBJ2-2; CDR3 protein: CASSPPTGNTGELFF; CDR3 DNA: TGTGCCAGCAGTCCACCAACGGGAAACACCGGGGAGCTGTTTTTT
clone size: -; V gene: TRBV20-1; D gene: TRBD1; J gene: TRBJ2-7; CDR3 protein: CSAKQGAEQYF; CDR3 DNA: TGCAGTGCTAAACAGGGGGCCGAGCAGTACTTC
clone size: few; V gene: TRBV18; D gene: -; J gene: TRBJ1-2; CDR3 protein: CASSLQGHNYGYTF; CDR3 DNA: TGTGCCAGCTCACTACAGGGCCATAACTATGGCTACACCTTC
clone size: -; V gene: TRBV30; D gene: -; J gene: TRBJ2-3; CDR3 protein: CAWSVQLTDTQYF; CDR3 DNA: TGTGCCTGGAGTGTACAGCTCACAGATACGCAGTATTTT
clone size: -; V gene: TRBV7-2; D gene: -; J gene: TRBJ1-2; CDR3 protein: CASSASRGGGYTF; CDR3 DNA: TGTGCCAGCAGCGCCTCCAGGGGTGGAGGCTACACCTTC
clone size: once; V gene: TRBV18; D gene: TRBD2; J gene: TRBJ2-1; CDR3 protein: CASSPRLAGGYNEQFF; CDR3 DNA: TGTGCCAGCTCACCACGACTAGCGGGAGGCTACAATGAGCAGTTCTTC
clone size: -; V gene: TRBV14; D gene: TRBD2; J gene: TRBJ2-5; CDR3 protein: CASSGSRGDQETQYF; CDR3 DNA: TGTGCCAGCAGCGGTTCGCGGGGGGACCAAGAGACCCAGTACTTC
clone size: -; V gene: TRBV29-1; D gene: -; J gene: TRBJ2-5; CDR3 protein: CTYRGQGETQYF; CDR3 DNA: TGCACCTATCGGGGCCAGGGGGAGACCCAGTACTTC
clone size: -; V gene: TRBV28; D gene: -; J gene: TRBJ1-2; CDR3 protein: CASGGTGFAYGYTF; CDR3 DNA: TGTGCCAGCGGAGGAACAGGGTTTGCCTATGGCTACACCTTC
clone size: -; V gene: TRBV23-1; D gene: -; J gene: TRBJ2-6; CDR3 protein: CASSQLFKSNSGANVLTF; CDR3 DNA: TGCGCCAGCAGTCAATTATTTAAGAGTAACTCTGGGGCCAACGTCCTGACTTTC
clone size: -; V gene: TRBV27; D gene: -; J gene: TRBJ2-7; CDR3 protein: CASRPGDSSYEQYF; CDR3 DNA: TGTGCCAGCAGACCGGGGGACAGCTCCTACGAGCAGTACTTC
clone size: -; V gene: TRBV18; D gene: -; J gene: TRBJ1-5; CDR3 protein: CASSPTGQRPQHF; CDR3 DNA: TGTGCCAGCTCACCTACAGGGCAACGGCCCCAGCATTTT
clone size: few; V gene: TRBV29-1; D gene: TRBD1; J gene: TRBJ2-3; CDR3 protein: CSGLRDRAGDTQYF; CDR3 DNA: TGCAGCGGCCTCCGGGACAGGGCTGGAGATACGCAGTATTTT
clone size: -; V gene: TRBV29-1; D gene: TRBD1; J gene: TRBJ1-2; CDR3 protein: CSVQRVRTGDHYGYTF; CDR3 DNA: TGCAGCGTTCAAAGGGTGAGGACAGGGGATCACTATGGCTACACCTTC
clone size: -; V gene: TRBV6-5; D gene: -; J gene: TRBJ1-2; CDR3 protein: CASTGAAGYTF; CDR3 DNA: TGTGCCAGCACAGGGGCGGCTGGCTACACCTTC
clone size: -; V gene: TRBV27; D gene: TRBD1; J gene: TRBJ2-1; CDR3 protein: CASRGTAYNEQFF; CDR3 DNA: TGTGCCAGTAGGGGGACAGCGTACAATGAGCAGTTCTTC
clone size: -; V gene: TRBV5-1; D gene: -; J gene: TRBJ1-6; CDR3 protein: CASSWDINSPLHF; CDR3 DNA: TGCGCCAGCAGCTGGGACATCAATTCACCCCTCCACTTT
clone size: -; V gene: TRBV15; D gene: -; J gene: TRBJ1-2; CDR3 protein: CATSRDSRFVNYGYTF; CDR3 DNA: TGTGCCACCAGCAGAGATTCGCGCTTCGTTAACTATGGCTACACCTTC
clone size: -; V gene: TRBV7-2; D gene: TRBD1; J gene: TRBJ1-1; CDR3 protein: CASSRTGTTEAFF; CDR3 DNA: TGTGCCAGCAGCCGGACAGGAACCACTGAAGCTTTCTTT
clone size: once; V gene: TRBV9; D gene: TRBD2; J gene: TRBJ2-7; CDR3 protein: CASSPSGGSYEQYF; CDR3 DNA: TGTGCCAGCAGCCCTAGCGGGGGGTCCTACGAGCAGTACTTC